Each of the 10 T cell receptor beta chains below was sequenced from the same sample in a study of OX40 agonist ivuxolimab in advanced cancers. Clones were sequenced by immunoSEQ multiplex PCR, and TCRdb holds only the in-frame ones, with some missing. The table records 70,000 to 95,000 clones, around 87% of them present only once. Specimen: CD4+ or CD8+ T cells sorted from blood, collected in a trial of the OX40 agonist ivuxolimab. These TCRs come from an adult with an advanced solid tumor such as melanoma, head and neck, liver or kidney cancer.

This clone was counted a single time. The genes are TRBV7-2 and TRBJ2-7, with TRBD2 identical over 9 bases. This CDR3 region has 15 residues. The germline CDR1 and CDR2 sequences are SGHTA and FQGNSA. After removal of 1 base from V and 1 base from J, the junction contained 2 bases not matched to a gene. CDR3 region: CASSLGLAVSYEQYF. DNA for the CDR3: TGTGCCAGCAGCTTAGGACTAGCGGTATCCTACGAGCAGTACTTC.

The chain employs TRBV5-1 and TRBJ1-1, with TRBD1 as a possible D gene (5 bases). The V gene lost 4 bases and the J gene lost 7 bases, with 20 bases spanning the gap. CDR3 size: 15 residues. Germline-derived CDR1 and CDR2 are SGHRS and YFSETQ. CDR3 residues: CASSHPEVPGGEAFF. For the CDR3, the DNA is TGCGCCAGCAGCCATCCCGAAGTCCCCGGGGGTGAAGCTTTCTTT.

The chain uses TRBV11-2 and TRBJ2-2; 10 nucleotides agree with TRBD1. The CDR3 spans 15 residues. Per the germline V gene, CDR1 is SGHAT and CDR2 is FQNNGV. The V segment lost 7 bases and the J segment 1 base; nucleotides outside the gene matches: 3. In DNA, the CDR3 is TGTGCCAGCACCTGGGACAGGGGGAACACCGGGGAGCTGTTTTTT. Its translation: CASTWDRGNTGELFF.

The genes are TRBV2 and TRBJ2-7, with D maybe TRBD1 (6 bases). From germline, CDR1 is SNHLY and CDR2 FYNNEI. Trimming shortened V by 7 bases and J by 2 bases, and 12 bases separated the two germline ends. The CDR3 runs 13 residues. As DNA, the CDR3 is TGTGCCAGCACGGACAGTGATACCTACGAGCAGTACTTC. Its protein is CASTDSDTYEQYF.

V gene TRBV2 combines with J gene TRBJ1-1; 8 nucleotides line up with TRBD1. This CDR3 region has 13 residues. Germline trimming cut 5 bases from V and 5 bases from J; bases unmatched to any gene: 4. The germline CDR1 and CDR2 sequences are SNHLY and FYNNEI. CDR3 nucleotides: TGTGCCAGCAGTCCAGGGGGCAGAACTGAAGCTTTCTTT. Protein: CASSPGGRTEAFF. Looking up the rest from reference TRBV2 and TRBJ1-1 gives the full variable domain: EPEVTQTPSHQVTQMGQEVILRCVPISNHLYFYWYRQILGQKVEFLVSFYNNEISEKSEIFDDQFSVERPDGSNFTLKIRSTKLEDSAMYFCASSPGGRTEAFFGQGTRLTVV.

The V and J genes are TRBV6-5 and TRBJ1-1; 7 positions match TRBD1. The CDR3 covers 12 residues. Germline CDR1 is MNHEY and CDR2 is SVGAGI. J lost 3 bases, V lost 6 bases, and 1 base had no gene match. CDR3: CASRDRDTEAFF. In DNA form, the CDR3 reads TGTGCCAGCAGAGACAGGGACACTGAAGCTTTCTTT.

The chain joins TRBV6-1 to TRBJ2-2; D not resolved. Trimming shortened V by 5 bases and J by 2 bases, and 12 bases separated the two germline ends. Germline V gene data show CDR1 as MNHNS and CDR2 as SASEGT. The CDR3 runs to 15 residues. The CDR3 nucleotides are TGTGCCAGCAGTTCCGTCCTATTAAACACCGGGGAGCTGTTTTTT. This sequence encodes CASSSVLLNTGELFF.

V and J are TRBV28 and TRBJ1-1; TRBD1 might be the D (5 bases). The CDR3 is made up of 12 amino acids. V lost 10 bases and J 1 base, leaving 10 bases between the germline ends. The V gene's germline CDR1 is MDHEN and CDR2 SYDVKM. CDR3 DNA sequence: TGTGCCATCCTCGACAGGAACACTGAAGCTTTCTTT. It encodes CAILDRNTEAFF.

This chain joins TRBV5-6 and TRBJ2-7; D is undetermined. The V and J ends lost 4 bases and 8 bases respectively, with 22 bases between them. This CDR3 spans 15 amino acids. From germline, CDR1 is SGHDT and CDR2 YYEEEE. The CDR3 here is CASSPRLPINGKQYF. Written as DNA, the CDR3 is TGTGCCAGCAGCCCCCGACTGCCAATAAACGGCAAGCAGTACTTC.

The rearrangement links TRBV29-1 to TRBJ1-6; 10 nucleotides line up with TRBD1. Germline loops: CDR1 SQVTM, CDR2 ANQGSEA. The CDR3 sequence is 13 residues long. The ends lost 6 bases at V and 7 bases at J; junction bases unmatched: 3. CDR3 sequence reads: CSVGTGENSPLHF. Here the CDR3 DNA reads TGCAGCGTCGGGACAGGGGAAAATTCACCCCTCCACTTT. Supplemented by reference TRBV29-1 and TRBJ1-6, the full variable domain reads SAVISQKPSRDICQRGTSLTIQCQVDSQVTMMFWYRQQPGQSLTLIATANQGSEATYESGFVIDKFPISRPNLTFSTLTVSNMSPEDSSIYLCSVGTGENSPLHFGNGTRLTVT.